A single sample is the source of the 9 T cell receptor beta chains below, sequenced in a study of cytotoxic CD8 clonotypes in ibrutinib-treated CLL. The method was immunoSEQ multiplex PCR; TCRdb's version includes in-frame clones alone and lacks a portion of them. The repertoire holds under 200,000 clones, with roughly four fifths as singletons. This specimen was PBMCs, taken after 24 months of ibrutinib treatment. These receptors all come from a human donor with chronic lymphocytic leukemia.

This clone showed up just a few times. This chain's CDR3 is CASSQATSGRAGELFF. CDR3 sequence (DNA): TGTGCCAGCAGCCAAGCGACTAGCGGGAGAGCCGGGGAGCTGTTTTTT. The chain employs TRBV4-2 and TRBJ2-2, with 12 bases fitting TRBD2. In germline, CDR1 is LGHNA, CDR2 YNFKEQ. The CDR3 extends over 16 amino acids. With V trimmed by 1 base and J by 6 bases, 3 bases remained unmatched.

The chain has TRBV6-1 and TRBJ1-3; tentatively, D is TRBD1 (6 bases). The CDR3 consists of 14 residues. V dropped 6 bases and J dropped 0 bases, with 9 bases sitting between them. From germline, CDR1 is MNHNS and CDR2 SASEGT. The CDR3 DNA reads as TGTGCCAGCAGGGACAGCAACTCTGGAAACACCATATATTTT. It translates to CASRDSNSGNTIYF.

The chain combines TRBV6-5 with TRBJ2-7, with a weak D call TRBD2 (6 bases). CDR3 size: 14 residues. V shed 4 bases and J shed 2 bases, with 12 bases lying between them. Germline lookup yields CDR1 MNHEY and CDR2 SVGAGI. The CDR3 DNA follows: TGTGCCAGCAGTTGGGCAGGACTAACCTACGAGCAGTACTTC. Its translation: CASSWAGLTYEQYF.

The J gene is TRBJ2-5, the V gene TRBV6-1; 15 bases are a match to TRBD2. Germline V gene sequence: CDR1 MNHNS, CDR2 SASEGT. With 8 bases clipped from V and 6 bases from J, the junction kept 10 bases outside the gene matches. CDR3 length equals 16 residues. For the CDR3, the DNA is TGTGCCAGCGGGGAAGGGACTAGCGGGAGGAGGAAGACCCAGTACTTC. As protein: CASGEGTSGRRKTQYF.

The CDR3 loop is CASRNGGPVNQPQHF. Here the CDR3 DNA reads TGTGCCAGTAGGAACGGCGGGCCCGTTAATCAGCCCCAGCATTTT. J is TRBJ1-5 and V is TRBV19; D not certain. CDR1 LNHDA and CDR2 SQIVND come from the germline V gene (reference sequence). The CDR3 totals 15 residues. Trimming removed 6 bases from V and 4 bases from J, with 16 bases in between. Looking up the rest from reference TRBV19 and TRBJ1-5 gives the full variable domain: DGGITQSPKYLFRKEGQNVTLSCEQNLNHDAMYWYRQDPGQGLRLIYYSQIVNDFQKGDIAEGYSVSREKKESFPLTVTSAQKNPTAFYLCASRNGGPVNQPQHFGDGTRLSIL.

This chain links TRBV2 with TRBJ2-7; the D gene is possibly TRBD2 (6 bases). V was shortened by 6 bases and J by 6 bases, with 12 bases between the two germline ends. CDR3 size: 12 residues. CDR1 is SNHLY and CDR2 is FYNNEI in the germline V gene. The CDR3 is CASRGEVGEQYF. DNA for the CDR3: TGTGCCAGCAGGGGGGAGGTGGGCGAGCAGTACTTC.

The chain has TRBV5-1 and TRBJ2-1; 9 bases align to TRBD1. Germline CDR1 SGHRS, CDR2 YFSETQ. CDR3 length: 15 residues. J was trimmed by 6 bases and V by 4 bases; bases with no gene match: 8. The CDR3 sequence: CASSLPGQGLNEQFF. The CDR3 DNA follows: TGCGCCAGCAGCCTTCCGGGACAGGGACTCAATGAGCAGTTCTTC.

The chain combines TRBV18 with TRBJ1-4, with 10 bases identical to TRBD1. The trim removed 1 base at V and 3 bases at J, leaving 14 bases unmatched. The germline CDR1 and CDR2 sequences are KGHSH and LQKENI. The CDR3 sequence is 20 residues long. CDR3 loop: CASSPLPDRGRSSPNEKLFF. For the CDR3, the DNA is TGTGCCAGCTCACCACTACCGGACAGGGGGAGATCGAGCCCTAATGAAAAACTGTTTTTT.

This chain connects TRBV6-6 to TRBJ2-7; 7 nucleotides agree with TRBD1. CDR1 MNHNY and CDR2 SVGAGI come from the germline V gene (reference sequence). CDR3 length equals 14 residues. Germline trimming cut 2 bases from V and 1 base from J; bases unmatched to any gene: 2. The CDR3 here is CASSYPTGSYEQYF. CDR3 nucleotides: TGTGCCAGCAGTTACCCGACAGGGTCCTACGAGCAGTACTTC.